This entry lists 26 T cell receptor beta chains sequenced from one sample in a study of blood T cell repertoires in COVID-19. The data were produced by immunoSEQ multiplex PCR, yet TCRdb's version contains in-frame clones alone and is incomplete. The sample has some 210,000 clones; 84% are singletons. The material sequenced was peripheral blood. The receptors shown here come from a woman between 45 and 60 years old with active or convalescent COVID-19.

V usage is TRBV5-6 and J usage is TRBJ1-3, with D perhaps matching TRBD1 (5 bases). Germline CDR1 reads SGHDT; CDR2 reads YYEEEE. V was trimmed by 4 bases and J by 4 bases, leaving 12 bases between them. The CDR3 length is 14 residues. The chain's CDR3 is CASSKRDVGNTIYF. CDR3 in DNA: TGTGCCAGCAGCAAGCGGGACGTAGGAAACACCATATATTTT.

This clone is a singleton in its sample. The same CDR3 arises from other DNA sequences in this sample as well. The gene calls are TRBV6-5 and TRBJ1-5; a weak D match, TRBD1 (5 bases). V was trimmed by 8 bases and J by 4 bases, leaving 9 bases between them. The germline V gene has CDR1 MNHEY and CDR2 SVGAGI. The CDR3 spans 12 residues. The CDR3 DNA reads TGTGCCAGCGGGGGGGGAAATCAGCCCCAGCATTTT. Residues: CASGGGNQPQHF.

This sequence joins TRBV4-2 and TRBJ2-2, with TRBD1 matching 8 bases. Germline CDR1 LGHNA, CDR2 YNFKEQ. CDR3 length: 14 amino acids. The J segment lost 6 bases and the V segment lost 3 bases, leaving 3 bases of the junction unmatched. The CDR3, as DNA: TGTGCCAGCAGCCACGGACAGGGCCCCGGGGAGCTGTTTTTT. Translation gives CASSHGQGPGELFF.

The chain is built from TRBV29-1 and TRBJ1-1, with D maybe TRBD1 (5 bases). The V and J ends lost 7 bases and 1 base respectively, with 10 bases between them. The CDR3 runs 12 residues. Per germline, CDR1 SQVTM and CDR2 ANQGSEA. The CDR3 is CSGLGQNTEAFF. CDR3 coding DNA: TGCAGCGGCCTCGGACAGAACACTGAAGCTTTCTTT.

V usage is TRBV11-3 and J usage is TRBJ2-3, with 9 bases aligning to TRBD1. The germline gives CDR1 SGHNT, CDR2 YENEEA. The CDR3 is made up of 14 amino acids. Germline trimming cut 5 bases from V and 4 bases from J; bases unmatched to any gene: 4. The CDR3 coding sequence is TGTGCCAGCAGCCCGGGACAGGGATCAGATACGCAGTATTTT. It specifies CASSPGQGSDTQYF.

Remarks on this clone: Other DNA sequences within the sample encode an identical CDR3. The CDR3 loop reads CASSPNPGGETQYF. The CDR3 DNA is TGTGCCAGCTCACCCAACCCGGGTGGGGAGACCCAGTACTTC. The rearrangement uses TRBV18 and TRBJ2-5, with unresolved D. Trimming cost V 3 bases and J 5 bases, with 13 bases left between them. This CDR3 comprises 14 residues. The germline V gene encodes CDR1 KGHSH and CDR2 LQKENI.

V gene TRBV7-7 combines with J gene TRBJ2-1; 8 nucleotides line up with TRBD2. With 6 bases clipped from V and 10 bases from J, the junction kept 5 bases outside the gene matches. The CDR3 spans 12 residues. Germline V gene sequence: CDR1 SSHAT, CDR2 FNYEAQ (reference sequence). CDR3 residues: CASRDSGGEQFF. The CDR3 DNA reads as TGTGCCAGCAGGGACAGCGGGGGAGAGCAGTTCTTC.

This clone was detected only a few times. The chain has TRBV19 and TRBJ1-1, with unresolved D. Per the germline V gene, CDR1 is LNHDA and CDR2 is SQIVND (reference sequence). This CDR3 is built from 12 residues. V was pared by 1 base and J by 5 bases, with 5 bases between. The CDR3 region has the DNA TGTGCCAGTAGTATAGGGCAGACTGAAGCTTTCTTT. Its translation is CASSIGQTEAFF.

The chain joins TRBV2 to TRBJ1-5, with D tentatively TRBD1 (5 bases). CDR1 and CDR2 from the germline V gene are SNHLY and FYNNEI. Trimming left V 8 bases short and J 0 bases short, with 11 bases between. The CDR3 loop spans 14 amino acids. CDR3 DNA sequence: TGTGCCAGCCGACAGCTCCATAGCAATCAGCCCCAGCATTTT. Its translation is CASRQLHSNQPQHF.

This chain links TRBV12-1 with TRBJ2-6; the D call in the table, TRBD2, was not verified against the DNA. TRBV12-1 corresponds to a pseudogene. This CDR3 region has 13 residues. The CDR3 DNA sequence: TGTGCCTACCCCGGGGTCGGGGCCAACGTCCTGACTTTC. Protein product: CAYPGVGANVLTF.

V gene TRBV11-2 combines with J gene TRBJ1-3; D perhaps matches TRBD1 (6 bases). CDR1 is SGHAT, CDR2 FQNNGV, per germline. Between the trimmed V and J ends, which lost 5 bases and 4 bases, there was a span of 15 bases. The CDR3 has 15 residues. The CDR3 loop is CASSPPQGSGNTIYF. CDR3 DNA: TGTGCCAGCAGCCCGCCCCAGGGGAGCGGAAACACCATATATTTT.

V usage is TRBV7-2 and J usage is TRBJ1-5; D not resolved. V was pared by 3 bases and J by 1 base, with 13 bases between. The germline gives CDR1 SGHTA, CDR2 FQGNSA. This CDR3 is 16 amino acids long. CDR3 amino acids: CASSLEAPTSNQPQHF. In DNA form, the CDR3 reads TGTGCCAGCAGCTTGGAGGCACCTACCAGCAATCAGCCCCAGCATTTT.

This clone is a singleton in its sample. The chain couples TRBV4-1 to TRBJ2-7; 13 bases line up with TRBD2. Looked up from germline, CDR1 is MGHRA and CDR2 is YSYEKL. Trimming at V came to 1 base and at J to 7 bases, leaving 7 bases not matched to a gene. The CDR3 has 16 residues. The DNA of the CDR3 is TGCGCCAGCAGCCAAGGGGCGACTAGCGGGAGGAAAGAGCAGTACTTC. Its protein is CASSQGATSGRKEQYF.

This sequence joins TRBV20-1 and TRBJ1-6, with 10 bases identical to TRBD1. V shed 3 bases, J shed 8 bases, and the junction held 7 bases outside the gene matches. CDR3 length: 15 amino acids. CDR1 is DFQATT and CDR2 is SNEGSKA in the germline V gene (reference sequence). The CDR3 sequence: CSASRGQGTDSPLHF. For the CDR3, the DNA is TGCAGTGCTAGTAGGGGACAGGGGACAGATTCACCCCTCCACTTT.

The chain has TRBV7-6 and TRBJ2-7, with 7 bases lining up with TRBD1. CDR1 SGHVS and CDR2 FNYEAQ come from the germline V gene. J lost 5 bases, V lost 5 bases, and 0 bases had no gene match. The CDR3 is 11 residues long. CDR3 loop: CASSDRDEQYF. DNA of the CDR3: TGTGCCAGCAGCGACAGGGACGAGCAGTACTTC. Drawing the rest from reference TRBV7-6 and TRBJ2-7, the complete variable domain is GAGVSQSPRYKVTKRGQDVALRCDPISGHVSLYWYRQALGQGPEFLTYFNYEAQQDKSGLPNDRFSAERPEGSISTLTIQRTEQRDSAMYRCASSDRDEQYFGPGTRLTVT.

The rearrangement links TRBV4-1 to TRBJ1-1, with unresolved D. Between the trimmed V and J ends, which lost 0 bases and 3 bases, there was a span of 17 bases. Germline CDR1 reads MGHRA; CDR2 reads YSYEKL. The CDR3 spans 17 residues. The CDR3 DNA reads TGCGCCAGCAGCCAAGATTTGTGGAGCCCCGGGGACACTGAAGCTTTCTTT. Its protein is CASSQDLWSPGDTEAFF.

The chain joins TRBV10-1 to TRBJ2-5; a possible D gene is TRBD1 (6 bases). V lost 5 bases and J lost 2, with 12 bases in between. This CDR3 contains 14 residues. From germline, CDR1 is WNHNN and CDR2 SYGVQD (reference sequence). In DNA, the CDR3 is TGCGCCAGCAGTAGAAGGGGGAAACAAGAGACCCAGTACTTC. Amino acid sequence: CASSRRGKQETQYF.

This clone was counted a single time. This sequence joins TRBV18 and TRBJ2-7, with 8 bases matching TRBD1. With 4 bases clipped from V and 4 bases from J, the junction kept 9 bases outside the gene matches. Germline CDR1 KGHSH, CDR2 LQKENI. The CDR3 totals 15 residues. This chain's CDR3 is CASSLGQGFRYEQYF. In nucleotides, the CDR3 is TGTGCCAGCTCACTAGGACAGGGCTTTCGGTACGAGCAGTACTTC.

J is TRBJ2-5 and V is TRBV19; the D gene is possibly TRBD2 (5 bases). CDR3 size: 14 residues. The germline CDR1 and CDR2 sequences are LNHDA and SQIVND (reference sequence). V lost 6 bases to trimming and J lost 4 bases, with 15 bases between them. The CDR3, as DNA: TGTGCCAGTAGCACTGACACTAGAGGAGAGACCCAGTACTTC. It translates to CASSTDTRGETQYF.

The chain uses TRBV6-5 and TRBJ1-2; D unclear. V lost 4 bases and J lost 2, with 11 bases in between. The length of the CDR3 is 14 residues. Germline assignment: CDR1 MNHEY and CDR2 SVGAGI. As DNA, the CDR3 is TGTGCCAGCAGTTTAGTAGGCAGGAACTATGGCTACACCTTC. It translates to CASSLVGRNYGYTF.

V is TRBV2 and J is TRBJ1-4; 8 nucleotides agree with TRBD1. Germline V gene sequence: CDR1 SNHLY, CDR2 FYNNEI. The V and J ends lost 5 bases and 8 bases, in that order; junction bases with no gene match: 7. The CDR3 runs to 14 residues. The CDR3 DNA reads as TGTGCCAGCAGTAAAGACAGGGGAGACGAAAAACTGTTTTTT. Its translation is CASSKDRGDEKLFF.

This chain links TRBV5-1 with TRBJ2-1, with 7 bases identical to TRBD2. J gave up 0 bases and V 2 bases, and 8 bases lay outside the gene matches. Germline CDR1 is SGHRS and CDR2 is YFSETQ. The CDR3 covers 17 residues. The CDR3 bases are TGCGCCAGCAGCTTCCCACTAGCGCCGAGCTCCTACAATGAGCAGTTCTTC. Translated, it gives CASSFPLAPSSYNEQFF.

This chain links TRBV18 with TRBJ2-5; D is perhaps TRBD2 (6 bases). CDR3 length equals 13 residues. V was clipped by 6 bases and J by 2 bases, with 10 bases between them. Germline V gene sequence: CDR1 KGHSH, CDR2 LQKENI. This CDR3 reads CASSLSGQETQYF. CDR3 sequence (DNA): TGTGCCAGCTCTCTTAGCGGACAAGAGACCCAGTACTTC.

The V gene is TRBV7-9, the J gene TRBJ2-7, with 10 bases aligning to TRBD1. V lost 4 bases to trimming and J lost 3 bases; unmatched junction nucleotides: 6. Germline loops: CDR1 SEHNR, CDR2 FQNEAQ (reference sequence). The CDR3 loop spans 15 amino acids. Here the CDR3 reads CASSSWGTGVYEQYF. The CDR3 DNA reads as TGTGCCAGCAGCTCCTGGGGGACAGGGGTCTACGAGCAGTACTTC.

V usage is TRBV30 and J usage is TRBJ2-4, with 13 bases identical to TRBD2. The CDR3 length is 15 residues. Germline CDR1 and CDR2: GTSNPN and SVGIG (reference sequence). Unmatched junction bases numbered 1, after V lost 1 base and J lost 4 bases. In DNA form, the CDR3 reads TGTGCCTGGAGTGGGACTAGCGGGAGTAAAAACATTCAGTACTTC. It codes for CAWSGTSGSKNIQYF.

For the CDR3, the DNA is TGCGCCAGCAGAGCGACTGCAAAGTCTCCCTACGAGCAGTACTTC. The encoded protein is CASRATAKSPYEQYF. The rearrangement joins TRBV10-2 to TRBJ2-7; D gene uncertain. CDR1 is WSHSY, CDR2 SAAADI, per germline. Trimming left V 6 bases short and J 2 bases short, with 17 bases between. This CDR3 comprises 15 residues.